These 12 T cell receptor beta chains originate from one sample sequenced in a study of regulatory T cells in long-lasting Graves disease. This sample's time point: newly diagnosed GD, antithyroid drugs for less than 3 months. PBMCs provided the RNA from which the TCR library was made. Construction of the TCR beta libraries employed iRepertoire HTBI primers in conjunction with Arm-PCR of CDR3 regions. TCRdb analysed the multiplex PCR reads with MiXCR anew, one entry per CDR3 protein. The table shows around 500,000 distinct CDR3 sequences, with around 12% occurring only once. The sample was also linked to a second study, of T cells in Graves' hyperthyroidism and ophthalmopathy.

The sequencing used peripheral blood mononuclear cells (PBMCs), collected at new diagnosis, from a patient treated with antithyroid drugs. The receptors originated from a woman aged 25 to 45 with Graves disease.

The sample holds many counts of this clonotype. The chain employs TRBV27 and TRBJ2-1; D call uncertain. V was pared by 8 bases and J by 3 bases, with 14 bases between. CDR1 MNHEY and CDR2 SMNVEV come from the germline V gene (reference sequence). CDR3 size: 14 residues. The CDR3 sequence: CASRALKIYNEQFF. CDR3 sequence (DNA): TGTGCCAGCCGGGCCTTGAAAATCTACAATGAGCAGTTCTTC.

Ten or more counts support this clonotype. This chain joins TRBV7-2 and TRBJ1-5, with no clear D. This CDR3 has 14 amino acids. Germline CDR1 SGHTA, CDR2 FQGNSA. The V and J ends lost 5 bases and 3 bases respectively, with 11 bases between them. The CDR3 DNA reads TGTGCCAGCAGCGAAAGGACCTACAATCAGCCCCAGCATTTT. The encoded protein is CASSERTYNQPQHF.

This clonotype showed up just a few times. The chain combines TRBV5-1 with TRBJ2-1, with 9 bases fitting TRBD2. CDR1 is SGHRS, CDR2 YFSETQ, per germline. The CDR3 extends over 18 amino acids. J lost 8 bases, V lost 2 bases, and 17 bases had no gene match. The chain's CDR3 is CASSFGMAGGLRTDEQFF. The CDR3 DNA sequence: TGCGCCAGCAGCTTTGGTATGGCGGGAGGGCTCCGTACGGATGAGCAGTTCTTC.

This clonotype was picked up many times. The CDR3: CASRQGQGGANVLTF. For the CDR3, the DNA is TGTGCCAGTAGACAGGGTCAGGGGGGGGCCAACGTCCTGACTTTC. The chain uses TRBV19 and TRBJ2-6; maybe TRBD1 (6 bases). Per germline, CDR1 LNHDA and CDR2 SQIVND (reference sequence). V was shortened by 6 bases and J by 4 bases, with 13 bases between the two germline ends. The CDR3 totals 15 residues.

This clonotype was detected ten times or more. V usage is TRBV5-1 and J usage is TRBJ2-2; no definite D call. The germline V gene has CDR1 SGHRS and CDR2 YFSETQ. V lost 0 bases, J lost 5 bases, and 8 bases lay in between. The length of the CDR3 is 14 residues. In nucleotides, the CDR3 is TGCGCCAGCAGCTTGGGGTCAAGGACCGGGGAGCTGTTTTTT. This codes for CASSLGSRTGELFF.

This clonotype appeared a few times. This chain uses TRBV15 with TRBJ2-4; 8 positions agree with TRBD2. Trimming cost V 0 bases and J 4 bases; bases outside gene matches: 8. The CDR3 contains 17 residues. The V gene's germline CDR1 is LNHNV and CDR2 YYDKDF (reference sequence). The CDR3 DNA follows: TGTGCCACCAGCAGAGATCTCTCGGAGCGGGAGAAAAACATTCAGTACTTC. Translating it yields CATSRDLSEREKNIQYF. The whole variable domain, filled in from reference TRBV15 and TRBJ2-4, reads DAMVIQNPRYQVTQFGKPVTLSCSQTLNHNVMYWYQQKSSQAPKLLFHYYDKDFNNEADTPDNFQSRRPNTSFCFLDIRSPGLGDTAMYLCATSRDLSEREKNIQYFGAGTRLSVL.

In regard to this clonotype: Just one base apart from a much larger clone, this may be a read error. This chain joins TRBV20-1 and TRBJ1-5; 9 bases are shared with TRBD1. CDR3 length: 16 residues. Germline V gene lookup returns CDR1 DFQATT and CDR2 SNEGSKA (reference sequence). For the CDR3, the DNA is TGCAGTGCTAGGGACGGGACAGGGAATTGGAATCATCCCCAGCATTTT. Its translation: CSARDGTGNWNHPQHF.

At least ten counts were recorded for this clonotype. The genes are TRBV28 and TRBJ1-5, with unresolved D. Germline loops: CDR1 MDHEN, CDR2 SYDVKM. Trimming stripped 2 bases from V and 6 bases from J, with 17 bases between. The CDR3 covers 16 residues. CDR3 loop: CASSLTGMRWSQPQHF. The CDR3 DNA reads TGTGCCAGCAGTTTAACCGGGATGAGATGGAGTCAGCCCCAGCATTTT.

In its sample, this clonotype was seen a few times. At one of its ends the junction is not consistent with the germline gene, which may arise from a read error. The chain carries TRBV2 and TRBJ2-1; D possibly corresponds to TRBD1 (5 bases). This CDR3 comprises 16 residues. Germline V gives CDR1 SNHLY, CDR2 FYNNEI. CDR3 in amino acids: CASSEAGVSSFNEQFF. The DNA for the CDR3 is TGTGCCAGCAGTGAAGCAGGGGTTTCCTCCTTCAATGAGCAGTTCTTC.

This clonotype was observed many times. This chain joins TRBV27 and TRBJ2-5, with 8 bases aligning to TRBD1. The V gene's germline CDR1 is MNHEY and CDR2 SMNVEV (reference sequence). The V gene end was trimmed by 4 bases and the J gene end by 7 bases; junction bases not matched to a gene: 8. The CDR3 has 14 residues. CDR3 DNA sequence: TGTGCCAGCAGTTCGGGACAGGTTGCCTCGACCCAGTACTTC. Translating it yields CASSSGQVASTQYF.

Many counts were recorded for this clonotype. The chain couples TRBV2 to TRBJ1-1; the D gene is possibly TRBD1 (6 bases). V was shortened by 2 bases and J by 5 bases, with 15 bases between the two germline ends. CDR1 is SNHLY and CDR2 is FYNNEI in the germline V gene. CDR3 length equals 15 residues. Written as DNA, the CDR3 is TGTGCCAGCAGTGAATTGGGCGGGGGCGGAACTGAAGCTTTCTTT. This codes for CASSELGGGGTEAFF.

This clonotype was observed many times. V and J are TRBV12-3 or TRBV12-4 and TRBJ2-1; 15 bases map to TRBD2. With 3 bases clipped from V and 0 bases from J, the junction kept 9 bases outside the gene matches. The CDR3 length is 20 residues. Written as DNA, the CDR3 is TGTGCCAGCAGTTTTTCTGGACTAGCGGGAGGGCCGGGCTCCTACAATGAGCAGTTCTTC. It encodes CASSFSGLAGGPGSYNEQFF.